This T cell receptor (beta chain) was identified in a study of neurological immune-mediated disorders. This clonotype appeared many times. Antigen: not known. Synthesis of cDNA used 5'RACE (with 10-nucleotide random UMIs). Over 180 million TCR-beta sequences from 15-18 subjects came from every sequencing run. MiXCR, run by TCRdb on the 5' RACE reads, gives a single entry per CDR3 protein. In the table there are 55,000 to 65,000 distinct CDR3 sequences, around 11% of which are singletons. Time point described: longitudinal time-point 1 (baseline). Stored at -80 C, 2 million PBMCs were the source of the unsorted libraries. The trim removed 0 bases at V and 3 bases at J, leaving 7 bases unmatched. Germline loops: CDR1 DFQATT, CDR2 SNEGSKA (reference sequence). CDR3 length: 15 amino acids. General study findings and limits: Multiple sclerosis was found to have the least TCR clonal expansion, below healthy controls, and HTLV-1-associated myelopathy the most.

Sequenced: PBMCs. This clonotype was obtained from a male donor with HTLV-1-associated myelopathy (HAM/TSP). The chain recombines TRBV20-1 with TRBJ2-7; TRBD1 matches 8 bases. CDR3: CSARDLNRGDYEQYF. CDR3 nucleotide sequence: TGCAGTGCTAGAGATCTCAACAGGGGGGACTACGAGCAGTACTTC.